The 11 T cell receptor beta chains below all came from one sample that was sequenced in a study of cytomegalovirus exposure and HLA in healthy donors. Use of 60 Vbeta and 13 Jbeta primers characterized the PCR. Repertoires were generated with immunoSEQ multiplex PCR, while TCRdb's copy carries only in-frame clones and drops some. The repertoire consists of 100,000 or so clones, with approximately 89% occurring once and the leading ten covering under 5%. Sequencing was carried out using PBMCs. These TCRs come from a man aged 25 to 40 in good health and CMV-seronegative.

The chain recombines TRBV6-1 with TRBJ1-5, with D possibly being TRBD1 (5 bases). The CDR3 has 15 residues. Germline loops: CDR1 MNHNS, CDR2 SASEGT. V was trimmed by 6 bases and J by 0 bases, leaving 12 bases between them. CDR3 in amino acids: CASRVTGYSNQPQHF. Written as DNA, the CDR3 is TGTGCCAGCAGGGTCACAGGCTATAGCAATCAGCCCCAGCATTTT.

CDR3 bases: TGTGCCAGCTGCCGGACTAGCGCCCACAATGAGCAGTTCTTC. It encodes CASCRTSAHNEQFF. This chain joins TRBV28 and TRBJ2-1, with 9 bases that match TRBD2. The CDR3 has 14 amino acids. Trimming removed 8 bases from V and 5 bases from J; junction bases left unmatched: 7. Germline CDR1 and CDR2: MDHEN and SYDVKM.

V is TRBV4-1 and J is TRBJ1-2; possibly TRBD1 for D (5 bases). The germline gives CDR1 MGHRA, CDR2 YSYEKL. V lost 1 base and J 2 bases, leaving 11 bases between the germline ends. This CDR3 has 15 residues. DNA of the CDR3: TGCGCCAGCAGCCAAGTGGTACGGGGGAACTATGGCTACACCTTC. Translation: CASSQVVRGNYGYTF.

The rearrangement uses TRBV9 and TRBJ2-7; D possibly corresponds to TRBD1 (6 bases). Germline CDR1 SGDLS, CDR2 YYNGEE. V was trimmed by 0 bases and J by 2 bases, leaving 15 bases between them. The CDR3 is made up of 16 amino acids. CDR3 sequence (DNA): TGTGCCAGCAGCGTAGCCGCAGGGGTCTCCGCCTACGAGCAGTACTTC. It yields the protein CASSVAAGVSAYEQYF.

The rearrangement joins TRBV7-8 to TRBJ1-5; 7 nucleotides match TRBD1. Germline values: CDR1 SGHVS, CDR2 FQNEAQ. Trimming at V came to 5 bases and at J to 0 bases, leaving 13 bases not matched to a gene. The CDR3 covers 18 residues. In DNA, the CDR3 is TGTGCCAGCAGCGGAGGGGGCGGTGGGGCTCTTAGCAATCAGCCCCAGCATTTT. Amino acid sequence: CASSGGGGGALSNQPQHF.

This chain's CDR3 is CASSRNSVNTEAFF. CDR3 nucleotides: TGTGCCAGCTCACGAAATTCGGTGAACACTGAAGCTTTCTTT. This chain links TRBV18 with TRBJ1-1; D not resolved. CDR1 and CDR2 (germline): KGHSH, LQKENI. This CDR3 is 14 amino acids long. Trimming removed 4 bases at V and 0 bases at J, with 9 bases between.

V usage is TRBV11-2 and J usage is TRBJ1-3; possible D gene TRBD1, 6 bases. V was cut by 4 bases and J by 2 bases, with 12 bases left in between. This CDR3 comprises 15 residues. CDR1 is SGHAT and CDR2 is FQNNGV in the germline V gene. This CDR3 reads CASSSLQGTGNTIYF. CDR3 nucleotide sequence: TGTGCCAGCAGCTCTCTCCAGGGGACTGGAAACACCATATATTTT.

This rearrangement joins TRBV18 to TRBJ1-5, with D perhaps TRBD1 (6 bases). This CDR3 region has 16 residues. Trimming removed 4 bases at V and 1 base at J, with 14 bases between. Per the germline V gene, CDR1 is KGHSH and CDR2 is LQKENI. CDR3 loop: CASSLGTIRSNQPQHF. DNA for the CDR3: TGTGCCAGCTCACTCGGGACAATCAGAAGCAATCAGCCCCAGCATTTT.

This chain connects TRBV2 to TRBJ2-3; TRBD2 is a possible D gene (6 bases). The V end lost 9 bases, the J end lost 0 bases, and 22 bases lay between the germline ends. Germline loops: CDR1 SNHLY, CDR2 FYNNEI. This CDR3 is built from 17 residues. The CDR3 nucleotides read TGTGCCAGGGAAGGAGGGGCCCAACCGATAAGCACAGATACGCAGTATTTT. Its protein product is CAREGGAQPISTDTQYF.

The V call is TRBV6-1, the J call TRBJ2-3; 12 positions agree with TRBD2. The CDR3 contains 18 residues. Looked up from germline, CDR1 is MNHNS and CDR2 is SASEGT. The trim removed 0 bases at V and 4 bases at J, leaving 8 bases unmatched. The DNA for the CDR3 is TGTGCCAGCAGTGAAGCGGCTAGCGGGGGGGCTATATCAGATACGCAGTATTTT. Amino acids: CASSEAASGGAISDTQYF.

For the CDR3, the DNA is TGCGCCAGCAGCCAAGAGGGTCACAGGGGACAAGAGACCCAGTACTTC. Translating gives CASSQEGHRGQETQYF. The rearrangement links TRBV4-1 to TRBJ2-5, with 7 bases fitting TRBD1. The CDR3 loop spans 16 amino acids. The V gene's germline CDR1 is MGHRA and CDR2 YSYEKL. With 0 bases clipped from V and 2 bases from J, the junction kept 6 bases outside the gene matches.